This passage covers 22 T cell receptor beta chains from one sample sequenced in a study of OX40 agonist ivuxolimab in advanced cancers. Data came from immunoSEQ multiplex PCR; TCRdb stores just in-frame clones and leaves some out. The sample consists of about 19,000 clones, 75% to 85% of them appearing once. This specimen consisted of CD4+ or CD8+ T cells sorted from blood, obtained in a trial of the OX40 agonist ivuxolimab. The receptors stem from an adult with an advanced solid tumor such as melanoma, head and neck, liver or kidney cancer.

This chain connects TRBV6-1 to TRBJ1-2; D is ambiguous. Germline V lookup: CDR1 MNHNS, CDR2 SASEGT. The CDR3 loop spans 12 amino acids. V gave up 7 bases and J gave up 8 bases, with 14 bases separating them. The CDR3 here is CASKRSREGYTF. Here the CDR3 DNA reads TGTGCCAGCAAGAGGTCTCGCGAAGGCTACACCTTC.

As regards this clone: Other nucleotide sequences from this sample produce the same CDR3. The chain links TRBV4-1 to TRBJ2-5; D not resolved. V lost 6 bases to trimming and J lost 2 bases, with 7 bases between them. Germline V gene sequence: CDR1 MGHRA, CDR2 YSYEKL. This CDR3 spans 12 amino acids. CDR3 sequence reads: CASSPEQETQYF. The DNA for the CDR3 is TGCGCCAGCAGTCCGGAACAAGAGACCCAGTACTTC.

V gene TRBV27 combines with J gene TRBJ2-7, with 9 bases lining up with TRBD1. This CDR3 comprises 12 residues. V shed 5 bases and J 5 bases; nucleotides not matched to a gene: 1. Germline V lookup: CDR1 MNHEY, CDR2 SMNVEV (reference sequence). The CDR3 DNA sequence: TGTGCCAGCAGTACAGGGGGCGACGAGCAGTACTTC. It is translated as CASSTGGDEQYF.

CDR3 nucleotides: TGTGCCAGCAGTTTATATCGACACGTTATGGTTAATTCACCCCTCCACTTT. Encoded protein: CASSLYRHVMVNSPLHF. The J gene is TRBJ1-6, the V gene TRBV28; no reliable D call. The CDR3 length is 17 residues. Germline V CDR1 and CDR2: MDHEN, SYDVKM. V dropped 1 base and J dropped 6 bases, with 16 bases sitting between them.

This CDR3 reads CASSPGRLEAFF. The CDR3 DNA sequence: TGTGCCAGCAGCCCGGGACGTCTTGAAGCTTTCTTT. This sequence joins TRBV11-2 and TRBJ1-1, with a weak D call TRBD1 (5 bases). This CDR3 spans 12 amino acids. Germline CDR1 is SGHAT and CDR2 is FQNNGV. V was trimmed by 5 bases and J by 7 bases, leaving 11 bases between them.

As to this clone: Distinct nucleotide sequences in the sample also encode this CDR3. The chain uses TRBV2 and TRBJ1-1; TRBD1 agrees at 8 bases. Germline CDR1 is SNHLY and CDR2 is FYNNEI. The CDR3 covers 15 residues. V was pared by 1 base and J by 3 bases, with 4 bases of the junction left unmatched. CDR3 nucleotides: TGTGCCAGCAGTGAAGGACAGGGGACCTACACTGAAGCTTTCTTT. Its protein product is CASSEGQGTYTEAFF. Full variable domain (missing parts from reference TRBV2 and TRBJ1-1): EPEVTQTPSHQVTQMGQEVILRCVPISNHLYFYWYRQILGQKVEFLVSFYNNEISEKSEIFDDQFSVERPDGSNFTLKIRSTKLEDSAMYFCASSEGQGTYTEAFFGQGTRLTVV.

The V gene is TRBV5-6, the J gene TRBJ2-6, with a tentative D call TRBD2 (6 bases). This CDR3 has 16 amino acids. Germline loops: CDR1 SGHDT, CDR2 YYEEEE. The V and J ends lost 2 bases and 3 bases respectively, with 12 bases between them. The CDR3 sequence is CASSFNQGLGANVLTF. The CDR3 DNA follows: TGTGCCAGCAGCTTTAACCAGGGACTTGGGGCCAACGTCCTGACTTTC.

V gene TRBV1 combines with J gene TRBJ1-1. TRBV1 represents a pseudogene. The CDR3 totals 13 residues. CDR3 in amino acids: CTSSRLTNTEAFF. The CDR3 DNA follows: TGCACCAGCAGCCGACTGACGAACACTGAAGCTTTCTTT.

This clone showed up just once. The rearrangement uses TRBV27 and TRBJ1-5; TRBD1 aligns across 8 bases. This CDR3 comprises 14 residues. The V segment lost 6 bases and the J segment 2 bases; nucleotides outside the gene matches: 3. Germline lookup yields CDR1 MNHEY and CDR2 SMNVEV (reference sequence). The CDR3 spells CASSWGQGNQPQHF. The CDR3 nucleotides are TGTGCCAGCAGCTGGGGACAGGGCAATCAGCCCCAGCATTTT.

V and J are TRBV2 and TRBJ2-7, with 7 bases fitting TRBD2. V lost 6 bases and J lost 3; bases outside the gene matches: 11. This CDR3 has 15 amino acids. Germline values: CDR1 SNHLY, CDR2 FYNNEI. The CDR3 nucleotides read TGTGCCAGCAGCGCTGGGCTAGCGGTCTACTACGAGCAGTACTTC. It yields the protein CASSAGLAVYYEQYF.

The chain is built from TRBV19 and TRBJ2-5; tentative D call: TRBD1 (5 bases). TRBJ2-7 explains the end of the DNA better; the J call may be wrong. The CDR3 runs 12 residues. The V gene's germline CDR1 is LNHDA and CDR2 SQIVND (reference sequence). The CDR3 is CASSDSTYEQYF. Here the CDR3 DNA reads TGTGCCAGTAGTGACAGCACCTACGAGCAGTACTTC.

This rearrangement joins TRBV19 to TRBJ1-2; no reliable D call. Germline V CDR1 and CDR2: LNHDA, SQIVND (reference sequence). This CDR3 region has 17 residues. V dropped 3 bases and J dropped 7 bases, with 24 bases sitting between them. CDR3 in DNA: TGTGCCAGTAGTATTGGCCTACCCCGGCCGGATTTACGTGGCTACACCTTC. Translated: CASSIGLPRPDLRGYTF.

This clone was seen only once. The chain couples TRBV6-5 to TRBJ1-2; tentative D call: TRBD1 (6 bases). Germline CDR1 MNHEY, CDR2 SVGAGI. V was trimmed by 4 bases and J by 5 bases, leaving 11 bases between them. The CDR3 runs to 13 residues. CDR3 loop: CASSLWTDYGYTF. The CDR3 region has the DNA TGTGCCAGCAGTTTGTGGACAGATTATGGCTACACCTTC.

The genes are TRBV13 and TRBJ1-2; TRBD1 might be the D (6 bases). V was trimmed by 5 bases and J by 0 bases, leaving 13 bases between them. This CDR3 region has 15 residues. In germline, CDR1 is PRHDT, CDR2 FYEKMQ (reference sequence). The CDR3 region is CASSHTDSANYGYTF. The CDR3 DNA reads TGTGCCAGCAGCCATACGGACAGCGCTAACTATGGCTACACCTTC.

V and J are TRBV28 and TRBJ1-2; D gene uncertain. V shed 6 bases and J shed 4 bases, with 15 bases lying between them. In germline, CDR1 is MDHEN, CDR2 SYDVKM. The CDR3 covers 14 residues. The CDR3 nucleotides are TGTGCCAGCAGATCATCATCCGGCCTCTATGGCTACACCTTC. Its protein is CASRSSSGLYGYTF.

J is TRBJ1-5 and V is TRBV6-1; the D gene is possibly TRBD1 (5 bases). Germline assignment: CDR1 MNHNS and CDR2 SASEGT. Trimming cost V 2 bases and J 7 bases, with 9 bases left between them. This CDR3 has 13 amino acids. For the CDR3, the DNA is TGTGCCAGCAGTGAATTAAAGGGGCAGCCCCAGCATTTT. This codes for CASSELKGQPQHF.

This chain connects TRBV19 to TRBJ1-3; D unresolved. CDR1 and CDR2 from the germline V gene are LNHDA and SQIVND (reference sequence). The length of the CDR3 is 15 residues. The V and J ends lost 6 bases and 3 bases respectively, with 15 bases between them. The CDR3 loop is CASSLGPNLGNTIYF. The CDR3 bases are TGTGCCAGTAGCTTAGGCCCCAACCTTGGAAACACCATATATTTT.

The chain employs TRBV4-1 and TRBJ1-1, with 8 bases identical to TRBD1. The trim removed 7 bases at V and 1 base at J, leaving 5 bases unmatched. This CDR3 has 14 amino acids. The V gene's germline CDR1 is MGHRA and CDR2 YSYEKL. In DNA, the CDR3 is TGCGCCAGCAAAATAGACAGGGGGAACACTGAAGCTTTCTTT. Encoded protein: CASKIDRGNTEAFF.

V is TRBV29-1 and J is TRBJ2-5; D remains unclear. The CDR3 is 14 residues long. Trimming shortened V by 4 bases and J by 4 bases, and 16 bases separated the two germline ends. The germline gives CDR1 SQVTM, CDR2 ANQGSEA. In nucleotides, the CDR3 is TGCAGCGTTGTACTATCAGGAGTAGGAGAGACCCAGTACTTC. It encodes CSVVLSGVGETQYF.

The chain links TRBV29-1 to TRBJ1-2; 7 bases align to TRBD1. The CDR3 is made up of 13 amino acids. V was pared by 7 bases and J by 2 bases, with 7 bases of the junction left unmatched. Germline CDR1 reads SQVTM; CDR2 reads ANQGSEA. Here the CDR3 reads CSAEDRQNYGYTF. The CDR3 region has the DNA TGCAGCGCGGAGGACAGGCAAAACTATGGCTACACCTTC.

This clone was seen just once. The chain recombines TRBV2 with TRBJ1-1; D perhaps matches TRBD1 (5 bases). The V and J ends lost 10 bases and 1 base respectively, with 13 bases between them. Per the germline V gene, CDR1 is SNHLY and CDR2 is FYNNEI. This CDR3 comprises 13 residues. The CDR3 bases are TGTGCCAACCTCCCTCAGGGGAACACTGAAGCTTTCTTT. Its protein product is CANLPQGNTEAFF.

This clone was seen once. This sequence joins TRBV27 and TRBJ2-7; TRBD2 is a possible D gene (6 bases). The V gene lost 4 bases and the J gene lost 2 bases, with 9 bases spanning the gap. The CDR3 runs 13 residues. Germline assignment: CDR1 MNHEY and CDR2 SMNVEV (reference sequence). CDR3: CASSYPGAYEQYF. The CDR3, as DNA: TGTGCCAGCAGTTATCCGGGGGCCTACGAGCAGTACTTC.